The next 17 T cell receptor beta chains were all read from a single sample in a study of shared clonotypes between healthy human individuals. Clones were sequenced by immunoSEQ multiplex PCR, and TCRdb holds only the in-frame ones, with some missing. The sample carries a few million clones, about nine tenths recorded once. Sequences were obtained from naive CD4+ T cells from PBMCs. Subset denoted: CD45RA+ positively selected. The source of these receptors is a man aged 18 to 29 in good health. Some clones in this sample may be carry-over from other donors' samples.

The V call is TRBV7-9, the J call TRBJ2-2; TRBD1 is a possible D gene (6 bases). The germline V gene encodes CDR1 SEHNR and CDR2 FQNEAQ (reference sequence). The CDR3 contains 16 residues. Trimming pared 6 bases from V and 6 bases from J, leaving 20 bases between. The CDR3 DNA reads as TGTGCCAGCAGGGGGAAGACAGGTGCGGTTTCCGGGGAGCTGTTTTTT. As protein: CASRGKTGAVSGELFF. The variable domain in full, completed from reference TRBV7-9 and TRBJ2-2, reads DTGVSQNPRHKITKRGQNVTFRCDPISEHNRLYWYRQTLGQGPEFLTYFQNEAQLEKSRLLSDRFSAERPKGSFSTLEIQRTEQGDSAMYLCASRGKTGAVSGELFFGEGSRLTVL.

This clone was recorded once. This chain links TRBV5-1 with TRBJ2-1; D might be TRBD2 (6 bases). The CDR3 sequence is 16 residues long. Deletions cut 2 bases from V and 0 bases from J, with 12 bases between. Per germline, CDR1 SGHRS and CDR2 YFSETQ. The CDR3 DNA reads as TGCGCCAGCAGCTTTTCCGGGACTTACTCCTACAATGAGCAGTTCTTC. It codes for CASSFSGTYSYNEQFF.

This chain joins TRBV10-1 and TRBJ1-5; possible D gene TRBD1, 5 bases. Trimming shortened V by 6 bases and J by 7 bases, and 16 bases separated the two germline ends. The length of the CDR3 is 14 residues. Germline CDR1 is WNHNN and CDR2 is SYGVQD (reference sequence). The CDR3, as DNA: TGCGCCAGCAGCCTTGGACGGGGGATGCAGCCCCAGCATTTT. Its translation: CASSLGRGMQPQHF.

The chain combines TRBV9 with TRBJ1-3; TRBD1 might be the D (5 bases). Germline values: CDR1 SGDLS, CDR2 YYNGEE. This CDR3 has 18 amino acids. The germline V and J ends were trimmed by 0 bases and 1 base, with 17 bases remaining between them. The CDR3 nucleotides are TGTGCCAGCAGCGTAGGGGGCTTCCAGTGGGTATCTGGAAACACCATATATTTT. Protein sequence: CASSVGGFQWVSGNTIYF.

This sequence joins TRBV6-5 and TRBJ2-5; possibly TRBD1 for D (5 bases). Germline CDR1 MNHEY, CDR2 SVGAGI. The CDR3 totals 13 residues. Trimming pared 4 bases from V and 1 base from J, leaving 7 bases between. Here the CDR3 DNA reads TGTGCCAGCAGTTTTCAGGGCCAAGAGACCCAGTACTTC. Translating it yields CASSFQGQETQYF.

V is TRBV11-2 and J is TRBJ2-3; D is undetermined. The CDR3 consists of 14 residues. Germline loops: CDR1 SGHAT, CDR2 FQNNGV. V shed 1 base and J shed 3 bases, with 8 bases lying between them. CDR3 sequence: CASSLGSKTDTQYF. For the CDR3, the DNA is TGTGCCAGCAGCTTAGGGTCCAAAACAGATACGCAGTATTTT.

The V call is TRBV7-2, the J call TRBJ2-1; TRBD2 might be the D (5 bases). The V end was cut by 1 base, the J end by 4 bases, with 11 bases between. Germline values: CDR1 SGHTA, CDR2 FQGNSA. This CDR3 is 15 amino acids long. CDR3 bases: TGTGCCAGCAGCTTAGGCCGGGGAAGATACAATGAGCAGTTCTTC. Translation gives CASSLGRGRYNEQFF.

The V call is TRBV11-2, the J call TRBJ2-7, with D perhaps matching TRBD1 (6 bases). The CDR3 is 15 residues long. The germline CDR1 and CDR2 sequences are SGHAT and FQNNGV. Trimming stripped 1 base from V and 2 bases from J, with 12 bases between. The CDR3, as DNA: TGTGCCAGCAGCTTAGGTACGGACAGAGCCTACGAGCAGTACTTC. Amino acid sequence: CASSLGTDRAYEQYF.

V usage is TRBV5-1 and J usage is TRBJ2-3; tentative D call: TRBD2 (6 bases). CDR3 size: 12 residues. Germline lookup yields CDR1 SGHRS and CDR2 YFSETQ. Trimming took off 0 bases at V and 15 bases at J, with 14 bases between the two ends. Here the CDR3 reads CASSLEAGRGYF. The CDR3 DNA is TGCGCCAGCAGCTTGGAGGCCGGGAGAGGATATTTT. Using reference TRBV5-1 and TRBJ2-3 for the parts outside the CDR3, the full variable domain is KAGVTQTPRYLIKTRGQQVTLSCSPISGHRSVSWYQQTPGQGLQFLFEYFSETQRNKGNFPGRFSGRQFSNSRSEMNVSTLELGDSALYLCASSLEAGRGYFGPGTRLTVL.

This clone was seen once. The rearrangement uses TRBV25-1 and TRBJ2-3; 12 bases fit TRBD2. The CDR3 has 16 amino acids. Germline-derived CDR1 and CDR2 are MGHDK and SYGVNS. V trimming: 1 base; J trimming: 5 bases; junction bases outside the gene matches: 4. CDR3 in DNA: TGTGCCAGCAGTGAATGGACTAGCGGGGACGGAGATACGCAGTATTTT. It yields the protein CASSEWTSGDGDTQYF. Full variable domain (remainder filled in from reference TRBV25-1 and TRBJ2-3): EADIYQTPRYLVIGTGKKITLECSQTMGHDKMYWYQQDPGMELHLIHYSYGVNSTEKGDLSSESTVSRIRTEHFPLTLESARPSHTSQYLCASSEWTSGDGDTQYFGPGTRLTVL.

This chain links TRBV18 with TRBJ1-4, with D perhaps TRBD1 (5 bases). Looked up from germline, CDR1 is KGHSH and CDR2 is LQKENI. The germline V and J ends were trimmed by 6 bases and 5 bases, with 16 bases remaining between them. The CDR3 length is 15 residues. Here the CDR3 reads CASSLAGTANEKLFF. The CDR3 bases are TGTGCCAGCTCCCTAGCCGGGACTGCAAATGAAAAACTGTTTTTT. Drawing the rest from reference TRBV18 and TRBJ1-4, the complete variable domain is NAGVMQNPRHLVRRRGQEARLRCSPMKGHSHVYWYRQLPEEGLKFMVYLQKENIIDESGMPKERFSAEFPKEGPSILRIQQVVRGDSAAYFCASSLAGTANEKLFFGSGTQLSVL.

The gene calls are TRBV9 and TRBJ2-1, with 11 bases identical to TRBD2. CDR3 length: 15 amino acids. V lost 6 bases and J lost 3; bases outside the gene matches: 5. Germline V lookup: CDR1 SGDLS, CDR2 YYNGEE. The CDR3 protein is CASTQTSGNYNEQFF. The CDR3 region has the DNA TGTGCCAGCACCCAGACTAGCGGGAACTACAATGAGCAGTTCTTC.

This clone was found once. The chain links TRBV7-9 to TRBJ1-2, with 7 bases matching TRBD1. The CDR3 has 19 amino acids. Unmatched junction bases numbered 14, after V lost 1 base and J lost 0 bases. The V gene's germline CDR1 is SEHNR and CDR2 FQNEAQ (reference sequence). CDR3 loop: CASSLVEGALSVANYGYTF. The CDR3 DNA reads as TGTGCCAGCAGCTTAGTGGAGGGGGCGCTTTCCGTCGCTAACTATGGCTACACCTTC.

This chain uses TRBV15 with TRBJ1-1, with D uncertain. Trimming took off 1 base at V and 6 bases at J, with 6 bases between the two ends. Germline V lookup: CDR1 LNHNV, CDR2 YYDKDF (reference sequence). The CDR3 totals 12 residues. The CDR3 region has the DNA TGTGCCACCAGCAGAGCAGAGGCTGAAGCTTTCTTT. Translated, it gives CATSRAEAEAFF.

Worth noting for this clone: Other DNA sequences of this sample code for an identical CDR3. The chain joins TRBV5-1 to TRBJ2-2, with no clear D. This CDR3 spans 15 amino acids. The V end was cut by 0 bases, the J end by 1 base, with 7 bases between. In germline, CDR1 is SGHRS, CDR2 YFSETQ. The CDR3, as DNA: TGCGCCAGCAGCTTGGGACACCAGAACACCGGGGAGCTGTTTTTT. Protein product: CASSLGHQNTGELFF.

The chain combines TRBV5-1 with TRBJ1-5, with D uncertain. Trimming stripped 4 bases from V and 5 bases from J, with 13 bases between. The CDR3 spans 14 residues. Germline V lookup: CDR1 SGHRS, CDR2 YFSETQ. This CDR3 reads CASSQTTGDQPQHF. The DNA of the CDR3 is TGCGCCAGCAGCCAGACGACGGGAGATCAGCCCCAGCATTTT. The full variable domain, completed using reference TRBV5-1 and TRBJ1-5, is KAGVTQTPRYLIKTRGQQVTLSCSPISGHRSVSWYQQTPGQGLQFLFEYFSETQRNKGNFPGRFSGRQFSNSRSEMNVSTLELGDSALYLCASSQTTGDQPQHFGDGTRLSIL.

The chain's CDR3 is CASPHQFRSSAAEEVYEQYF. Here the CDR3 DNA reads TGTGCCAGCCCTCACCAATTTCGGAGCTCAGCCGCCGAGGAGGTTTACGAGCAGTACTTC. The V call is TRBV18, the J call TRBJ2-7, with D possibly TRBD2 on 5 matching bases. Germline CDR1 is KGHSH and CDR2 is LQKENI. V lost 8 bases to trimming and J lost 4 bases, with 36 bases between them. This CDR3 has 20 residues.